The clone carrying this T cell receptor beta chain was seen once. The germline V gene has CDR1 SGHVS and CDR2 FNYEAQ. V shed 0 bases and J 7 bases; nucleotides not matched to a gene: 5. This CDR3 is built from 16 residues. This sample was taken from a study of blood T cell repertoires in COVID-19. Profiling relied on immunoSEQ multiplex PCR, and the TCRdb table lists in-frame clones only, not all of them. The table records about 64,000 clones, about 80% of them present only once. This sequence originates from a man between 60 and 75 years old with COVID-19, enrolled during active disease. Material for sequencing was peripheral blood. V is TRBV7-6 and J is TRBJ2-7, with 14 bases fitting TRBD2. The CDR3, as DNA: TGTGCCAGCAGCTTAGCTGGACTAGCGGGGGGTTTGGAGCAGTACTTC. The encoded protein is CASSLAGLAGGLEQYF.